A single sample gave rise to the 28 T cell receptor beta chains below, sequenced in a study of CD8 T cells in ankylosing spondylitis. TCRdb re-called the 5' RACE reads with MiXCR, one entry per CDR3 protein. The data contain some 840,000 distinct CDR3 sequences, about 10% of them singletons. Study-level results: Ankylosing spondylitis blood appeared to be characterized by a TCR beta motif of under 10 highly homologous variants.

What these receptors recognize is not known. Sequencing was performed on blood, either unsorted or a sorted T cell fraction (not recorded which). These receptors were obtained from a male donor with ankylosing spondylitis.

This clonotype was observed a few times. The chain is built from TRBV9 and TRBJ2-7; the D gene could be TRBD1 or TRBD2 (5 bases each). Trimming left V 3 bases short and J 1 base short, with 14 bases between. Germline CDR1 SGDLS, CDR2 YYNGEE. This CDR3 is 15 amino acids long. This chain's CDR3 is CASSGGTAVSYEQYF. CDR3 coding DNA: TGTGCCAGCAGCGGGGGGACGGCAGTTTCCTACGAGCAGTACTTC.

This clonotype was detected only a few times. For the CDR3, the DNA is TGTGCCAGCTCACCTAACAGGGATAGACAGCCCCAGCATTTT. This gives the protein CASSPNRDRQPQHF. This chain connects TRBV18 to TRBJ1-5, with a weak D call TRBD1 (6 bases). Trimming pared 3 bases from V and 7 bases from J, leaving 13 bases between. The CDR3 loop spans 14 amino acids. CDR1 and CDR2 (germline): KGHSH, LQKENI. Looking up the rest from reference TRBV18 and TRBJ1-5 gives the full variable domain: NAGVMQNPRHLVRRRGQEARLRCSPMKGHSHVYWYRQLPEEGLKFMVYLQKENIIDESGMPKERFSAEFPKEGPSILRIQQVVRGDSAAYFCASSPNRDRQPQHFGDGTRLSIL.

Ten or more counts support this clonotype. The rearrangement uses TRBV27 and TRBJ1-1; D remains ambiguous. The CDR3 extends over 9 amino acids. The germline gives CDR1 MNHEY, CDR2 SMNVEV (reference sequence). Trimming left V 3 bases short and J 7 bases short, with 0 bases between. CDR3 protein: CASSFEAFF. The CDR3 DNA reads TGTGCCAGCAGTTTTGAAGCTTTCTTT.

This chain uses TRBV20-1 with TRBJ2-5, with D possibly being TRBD1 (6 bases). Trimming removed 6 bases at V and 5 bases at J, with 16 bases between. Germline CDR1 and CDR2: DFQATT and SNEGSKA (reference sequence). The CDR3 sequence is 13 residues long. This chain's CDR3 is CSARRGPSETQYF. CDR3 DNA: TGCAGTGCCCGCAGGGGCCCCTCGGAGACCCAGTACTTC.

The chain recombines TRBV29-1 with TRBJ1-2; TRBD1 might be the D (5 bases). The CDR3 is made up of 16 amino acids. Looked up from germline, CDR1 is SQVTM and CDR2 is ANQGSEA. V lost 5 bases, J lost 4 bases, and 23 bases lay in between. The CDR3: CSVPMPPARGPYGYTF. The CDR3, as DNA: TGCAGCGTTCCCATGCCCCCCGCCCGGGGACCCTATGGCTACACCTTC.

V and J are TRBV20-1 and TRBJ1-1; no definite D call. This CDR3 is built from 12 residues. Looked up from germline, CDR1 is DFQATT and CDR2 is SNEGSKA (reference sequence). Trimming pared 3 bases from V and 1 base from J, leaving 6 bases between. CDR3 residues: CSASNGNTEAFF. In DNA form, the CDR3 reads TGCAGTGCTAGTAACGGGAACACTGAAGCTTTCTTT.

This clonotype was observed many times. The rearrangement uses TRBV9 and TRBJ1-2; 9 bases are a match to TRBD1. The CDR3 has 13 residues. The V and J ends lost 3 bases and 7 bases, in that order; junction bases with no gene match: 4. Looked up from germline, CDR1 is SGDLS and CDR2 is YYNGEE. The chain's CDR3 is CASSGTGEAGYTF. CDR3 nucleotides: TGTGCCAGCAGCGGGACAGGGGAAGCTGGCTACACCTTC.

This clonotype was found a few times. The CDR3 reads CASSESLAGETQYF. Written as DNA, the CDR3 is TGTGCCAGCAGTGAATCGCTAGCTGGGGAGACCCAGTACTTC. The rearrangement uses TRBV25-1 and TRBJ2-5; maybe TRBD2 (5 bases). CDR1 and CDR2 from the germline V gene are MGHDK and SYGVNS. V shed 1 base and J shed 5 bases, with 11 bases lying between them. This CDR3 is built from 14 residues.

This clonotype was seen a single time. The rearrangement uses TRBV20-1 and TRBJ2-1; a weak D match, TRBD2 (6 bases). CDR1 is DFQATT, CDR2 SNEGSKA, per germline (reference sequence). Trimming stripped 5 bases from V and 3 bases from J, with 20 bases between. The CDR3 spans 16 residues. In DNA, the CDR3 is TGCAGTGCTCGGGGGAAGACCGCAAAGGGCTACAATGAGCAGTTCTTC. Residues: CSARGKTAKGYNEQFF.

This clonotype was found a few times. This chain joins TRBV6-5 and TRBJ1-2, with 9 positions matching TRBD1. The CDR3 covers 16 residues. The V and J ends lost 3 bases and 8 bases, in that order; junction bases with no gene match: 13. Germline values: CDR1 MNHEY, CDR2 SVGAGI. This chain's CDR3 is CASSYDPNRGRGGYTF. The CDR3 DNA reads as TGTGCCAGCAGTTATGACCCTAACAGGGGGCGAGGGGGCTACACCTTC.

The sample holds a few counts of this clonotype. The chain is built from TRBV7-2 and TRBJ2-1; the match to TRBD2 covers 7 bases. V gave up 3 bases and J gave up 7 bases; unmatched junction bases: 12. The CDR3 totals 16 residues. CDR1 SGHTA and CDR2 FQGNSA come from the germline V gene. Here the CDR3 DNA reads TGTGCCAGCAGCTTCCCCAGAGCGGGGTCAACGAATGAGCAGTTCTTC. Translating it yields CASSFPRAGSTNEQFF.

The sample holds many counts of this clonotype. This chain links TRBV4-3 with TRBJ2-3, with 13 bases lining up with TRBD2. Trimming took 0 bases from V and 3 from J; bases not matched to a gene: 3. Looked up from germline, CDR1 is LGHNA and CDR2 is YSLEER. The CDR3 is 17 amino acids. In nucleotides, the CDR3 is TGCGCCAGCAGCCAAGACCGGACTAGCGGGAGTACAGATACGCAGTATTTT. Amino acids: CASSQDRTSGSTDTQYF.

This clonotype was counted between two and nine times. The rearrangement links TRBV5-1 to TRBJ2-1; D remains unclear. Per the germline V gene, CDR1 is SGHRS and CDR2 is YFSETQ. The germline V and J ends were trimmed by 4 bases and 9 bases, with 20 bases remaining between them. The CDR3 length is 15 residues. The DNA of the CDR3 is TGCGCCAGCAGCATCCGGACCCATTTTTTGAGTGAGCAGTTCTTC. It yields the protein CASSIRTHFLSEQFF.

In this sample, this clonotype turned up a few times. The rearrangement joins TRBV6-1 to TRBJ1-2; no clear D. V dropped 6 bases and J dropped 6 bases, with 14 bases sitting between them. Germline loops: CDR1 MNHNS, CDR2 SASEGT. This CDR3 is 13 amino acids long. CDR3: CASRRQDLNGYTF. The CDR3 DNA reads as TGTGCCAGCAGGCGCCAGGACCTCAATGGCTACACCTTC.

J is TRBJ2-7 and V is TRBV7-2; D may be TRBD2 (6 bases). The CDR3 sequence is 13 residues long. V was cut by 5 bases and J by 6 bases, with 14 bases left in between. Germline V gene data show CDR1 as SGHTA and CDR2 as FQGNSA. This chain's CDR3 is CASSLRAGPEQYF. The CDR3 nucleotides read TGTGCCAGCAGCCTTAGGGCGGGGCCCGAGCAGTACTTC.

This sequence joins TRBV28 and TRBJ2-1; the D is unclear. CDR3 length: 12 amino acids. Trimming removed 5 bases from V and 5 bases from J, with 7 bases in between. CDR1 MDHEN and CDR2 SYDVKM come from the germline V gene. The CDR3 is CASSKQHNEQFF. The DNA of the CDR3 is TGTGCCAGCAGTAAACAGCACAATGAGCAGTTCTTC. Looking up the rest from reference TRBV28 and TRBJ2-1 gives the full variable domain: DVKVTQSSRYLVKRTGEKVFLECVQDMDHENMFWYRQDPGLGLRLIYFSYDVKMKEKGDIPEGYSVSREKKERFSLILESASTNQTSMYLCASSKQHNEQFFGPGTRLTVL.

This clonotype appeared many times. The rearrangement uses TRBV5-1 and TRBJ2-7, with 7 bases identical to TRBD2. Trimming took 5 bases from V and 1 from J; bases not matched to a gene: 3. In germline, CDR1 is SGHRS, CDR2 YFSETQ. The CDR3 is 13 amino acids. The CDR3 loop is CASRLAESYEQYF. Here the CDR3 DNA reads TGCGCCAGCAGGCTAGCGGAATCCTACGAGCAGTACTTC.

This sequence joins TRBV5-5 and TRBJ2-7; 8 bases agree with TRBD1. Losses at the gene ends were 5 bases for V and 5 bases for J; bases not matched to a gene: 9. This CDR3 spans 14 amino acids. Germline V gene sequence: CDR1 SGHKS, CDR2 YYEKEE (reference sequence). In DNA form, the CDR3 reads TGTGCCAGCAGGGACAGGGTAGGGGGCAACGAGCAGTACTTC. This gives the protein CASRDRVGGNEQYF.

This clonotype has a handful of counts. The V call is TRBV29-1, the J call TRBJ2-1, with D uncertain. Germline CDR1 and CDR2: SQVTM and ANQGSEA. V lost 3 bases and J lost 8, with 14 bases in between. The CDR3 extends over 13 amino acids. As DNA, the CDR3 is TGCAGCGTTGAGCCCCTTCAGCGAGATGAGCAGTTCTTC. Translation gives CSVEPLQRDEQFF.

This clonotype was picked up many times. CDR3 nucleotide sequence: TGCGCCAGCGGAGTAGCCAAAAACATTCAGTACTTC. Residues: CASGVAKNIQYF. V gene TRBV10-2 combines with J gene TRBJ2-4; D ambiguous. The V end was cut by 8 bases, the J end by 0 bases, with 5 bases between. This CDR3 has 12 residues. CDR1 is WSHSY and CDR2 is SAAADI in the germline V gene.

In this sample, this clonotype turned up a few times. The rearrangement joins TRBV9 to TRBJ2-4; 9 bases fit TRBD2. CDR1 is SGDLS and CDR2 is YYNGEE in the germline V gene. The CDR3 spans 16 residues. Trimming took 4 bases from V and 2 from J; bases not matched to a gene: 7. The CDR3 DNA follows: TGTGCCAGCAGCTACGCGGGGGGGGATTCCAAAAACATTCAGTACTTC. Protein: CASSYAGGDSKNIQYF. The full variable domain, its missing parts supplied by reference TRBV9 and TRBJ2-4, is DSGVTQTPKHLITATGQRVTLRCSPRSGDLSVYWYQQSLDQGLQFLIQYYNGEERAKGNILERFSAQQFPDLHSELNLSSLELGDSALYFCASSYAGGDSKNIQYFGAGTRLSVL.

The chain has TRBV6-1 and TRBJ1-1, with D maybe TRBD1 (5 bases). Germline V gene data show CDR1 as MNHNS and CDR2 as SASEGT. Between the trimmed V and J ends, which lost 3 bases and 1 base, there was a span of 9 bases. This CDR3 spans 14 amino acids. CDR3 nucleotide sequence: TGTGCCAGCAGTGACTGGGGGGGGAACACTGAAGCTTTCTTT. This gives the protein CASSDWGGNTEAFF.

This clonotype appeared a few times. The rearrangement uses TRBV24-1 and TRBJ2-1; a possible D gene is TRBD1 (6 bases). CDR1 KGHDR and CDR2 SFDVKD come from the germline V gene. Trimming took 2 bases from V and 15 from J, leaving 19 bases between them. The CDR3 contains 14 residues. For the CDR3, the DNA is TGTGCCACCAGTGATTCCTGGGCAGGGGATGATCTGTTCTTC. The encoded protein is CATSDSWAGDDLFF.

The chain combines TRBV24-1 with TRBJ2-1, with 8 bases fitting TRBD1. V dropped 7 bases and J dropped 5; count of bases not matched to a gene: 9. The CDR3 is made up of 15 amino acids. In germline, CDR1 is KGHDR, CDR2 SFDVKD. Here the CDR3 reads CATSLGQAVDNEQFF. CDR3 DNA sequence: TGTGCCACCAGCTTGGGACAGGCGGTGGACAATGAGCAGTTCTTC.

This clonotype occurred a few times. The V call is TRBV5-1, the J call TRBJ2-7; D gene uncertain. The CDR3 is 13 amino acids. The ends were cut back, 0 bases at V and 6 bases at J, with 10 bases in the middle. Germline CDR1 reads SGHRS; CDR2 reads YFSETQ. The CDR3 is CASSLAAFSEQYF. The CDR3 DNA reads TGCGCCAGCAGCTTGGCGGCATTTTCCGAGCAGTACTTC.

This clonotype has a handful of counts. This CDR3 is CASRPTGQGEKLFF. The DNA for the CDR3 is TGTGCCAGCAGACCCACAGGGCAAGGTGAAAAACTGTTTTTT. V is TRBV11-2 and J is TRBJ1-4, with D possibly matching TRBD1 (6 bases). The CDR3 spans 14 residues. The V and J ends lost 6 bases and 7 bases respectively, with 15 bases between them. Germline V gives CDR1 SGHAT, CDR2 FQNNGV.

CDR3 in DNA: TGCAGTGCCACTTTAGGAGATACGCAGTATTTT. It encodes CSATLGDTQYF. The chain recombines TRBV20-1 with TRBJ2-3; D unclear. The CDR3 extends over 11 amino acids. V lost 6 bases, J lost 5 bases, and 9 bases lay in between. CDR1 DFQATT and CDR2 SNEGSKA come from the germline V gene (reference sequence).

This clonotype has more than one count but fewer than ten. The chain joins TRBV12-3 or TRBV12-4 to TRBJ2-1, with D perhaps TRBD2 (7 bases). This CDR3 contains 15 residues. Trimming removed 3 bases from V and 0 bases from J, with 9 bases in between. The CDR3 sequence: CASSFGGPSYNEQFF. The DNA of the CDR3 is TGTGCCAGCAGTTTCGGGGGGCCCTCCTACAATGAGCAGTTCTTC.